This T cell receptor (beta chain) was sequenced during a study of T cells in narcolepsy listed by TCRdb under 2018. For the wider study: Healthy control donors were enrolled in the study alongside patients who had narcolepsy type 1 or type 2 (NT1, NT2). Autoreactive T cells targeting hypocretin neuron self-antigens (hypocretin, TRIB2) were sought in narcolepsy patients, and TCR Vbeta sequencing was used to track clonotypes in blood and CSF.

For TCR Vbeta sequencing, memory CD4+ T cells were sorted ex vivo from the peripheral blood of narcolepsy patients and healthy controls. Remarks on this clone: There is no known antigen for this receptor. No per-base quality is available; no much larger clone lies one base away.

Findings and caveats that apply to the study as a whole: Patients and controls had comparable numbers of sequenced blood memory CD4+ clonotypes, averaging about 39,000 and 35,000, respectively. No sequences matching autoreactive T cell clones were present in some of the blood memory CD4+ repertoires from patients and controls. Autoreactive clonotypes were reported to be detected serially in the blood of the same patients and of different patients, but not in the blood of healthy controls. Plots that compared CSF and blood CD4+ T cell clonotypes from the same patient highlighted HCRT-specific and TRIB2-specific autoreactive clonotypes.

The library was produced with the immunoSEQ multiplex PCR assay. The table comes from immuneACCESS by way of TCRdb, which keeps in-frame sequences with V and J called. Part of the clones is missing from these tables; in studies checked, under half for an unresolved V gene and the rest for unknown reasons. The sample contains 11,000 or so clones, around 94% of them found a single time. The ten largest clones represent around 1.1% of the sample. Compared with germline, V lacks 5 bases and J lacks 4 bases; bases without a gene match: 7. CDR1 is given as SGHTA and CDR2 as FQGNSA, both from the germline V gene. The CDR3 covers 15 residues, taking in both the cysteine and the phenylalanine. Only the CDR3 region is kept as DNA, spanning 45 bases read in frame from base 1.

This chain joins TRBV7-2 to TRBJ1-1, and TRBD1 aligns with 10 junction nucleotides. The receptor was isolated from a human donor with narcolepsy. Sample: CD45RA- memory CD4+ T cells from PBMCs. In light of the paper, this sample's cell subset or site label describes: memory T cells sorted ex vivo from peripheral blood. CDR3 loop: CASSLDRGRGTEAFF. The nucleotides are TGTGCCAGCAGCCTCGACAGGGGGCGAGGCACTGAAGCTTTCTTT.